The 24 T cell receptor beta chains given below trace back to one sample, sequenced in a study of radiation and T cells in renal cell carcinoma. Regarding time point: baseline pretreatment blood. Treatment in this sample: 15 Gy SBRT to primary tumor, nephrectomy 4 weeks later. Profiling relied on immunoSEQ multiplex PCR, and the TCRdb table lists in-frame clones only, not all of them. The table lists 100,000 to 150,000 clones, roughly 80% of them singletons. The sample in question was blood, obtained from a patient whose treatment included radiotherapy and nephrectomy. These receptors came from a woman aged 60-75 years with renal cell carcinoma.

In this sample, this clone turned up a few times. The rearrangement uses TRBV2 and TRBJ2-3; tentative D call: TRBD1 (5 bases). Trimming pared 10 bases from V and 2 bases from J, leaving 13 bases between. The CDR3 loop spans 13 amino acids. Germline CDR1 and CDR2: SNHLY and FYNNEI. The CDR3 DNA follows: TGTGCCACGTCGACAGAATCCACAGATACGCAGTATTTT. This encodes CATSTESTDTQYF.

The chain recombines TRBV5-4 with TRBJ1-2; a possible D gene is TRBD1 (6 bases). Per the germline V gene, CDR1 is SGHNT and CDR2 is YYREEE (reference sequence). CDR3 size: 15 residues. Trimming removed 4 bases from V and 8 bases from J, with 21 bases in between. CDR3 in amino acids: CASSRTYGGERGYTF. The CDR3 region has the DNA TGTGCCAGCAGCCGAACATACGGGGGCGAGCGAGGCTACACCTTC.

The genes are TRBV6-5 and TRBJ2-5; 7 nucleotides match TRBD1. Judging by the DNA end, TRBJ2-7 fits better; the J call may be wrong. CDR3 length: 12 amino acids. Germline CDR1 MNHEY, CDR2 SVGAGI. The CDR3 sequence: CASSDRAYEQYF. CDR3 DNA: TGTGCCAGCAGTGACAGGGCCTACGAGCAGTACTTC.

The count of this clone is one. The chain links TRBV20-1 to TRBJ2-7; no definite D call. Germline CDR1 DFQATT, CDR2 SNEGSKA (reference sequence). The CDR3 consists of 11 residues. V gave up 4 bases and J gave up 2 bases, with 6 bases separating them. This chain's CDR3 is CSATQTYEQYF. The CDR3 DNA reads TGCAGTGCTACTCAAACCTACGAGCAGTACTTC.

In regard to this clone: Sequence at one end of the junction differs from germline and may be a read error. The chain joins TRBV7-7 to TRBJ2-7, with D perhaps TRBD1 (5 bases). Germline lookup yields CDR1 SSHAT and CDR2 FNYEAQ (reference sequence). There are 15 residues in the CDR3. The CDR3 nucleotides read TGTGCTAGCAGCTTTCGCTTCGGCCAGGGCCACGAGCAGTACTTC. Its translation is CASSFRFGQGHEQYF.

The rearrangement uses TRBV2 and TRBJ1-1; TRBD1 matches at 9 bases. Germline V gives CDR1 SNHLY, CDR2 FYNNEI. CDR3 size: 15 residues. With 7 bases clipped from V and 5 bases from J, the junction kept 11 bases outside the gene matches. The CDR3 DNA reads TGTGCCAGCACCCTGATGGCACAGGGGGCAACTGAAGCTTTCTTT. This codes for CASTLMAQGATEAFF.

The CDR3: CAWSVIATDRAGELFF. Here the CDR3 DNA reads TGTGCCTGGAGTGTAATAGCAACAGATCGCGCCGGGGAGCTGTTTTTT. The chain links TRBV30 to TRBJ2-2; unclear D gene. Trimming stripped 0 bases from V and 6 bases from J, with 17 bases between. Germline-derived CDR1 and CDR2 are GTSNPN and SVGIG (reference sequence). This CDR3 contains 16 residues.

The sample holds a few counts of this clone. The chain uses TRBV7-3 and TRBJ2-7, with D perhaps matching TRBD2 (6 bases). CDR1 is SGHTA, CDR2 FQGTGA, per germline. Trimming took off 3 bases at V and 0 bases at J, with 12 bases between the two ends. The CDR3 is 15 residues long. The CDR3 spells CASSFNGGSSYEQYF. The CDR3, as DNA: TGTGCCAGCAGCTTTAACGGGGGTAGCTCCTACGAGCAGTACTTC.

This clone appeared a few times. The CDR3 protein is CASSSTLARYEQFF. The CDR3 DNA reads as TGTGCCAGCAGCTCTACTCTAGCAAGGTATGAGCAGTTCTTC. V gene TRBV7-9 combines with J gene TRBJ2-1, with a possible D match to TRBD2 (5 bases). The germline CDR1 and CDR2 sequences are SEHNR and FQNEAQ (reference sequence). The CDR3 runs 14 residues. Trimming took 4 bases from V and 8 from J, leaving 15 bases between them.

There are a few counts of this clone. CDR3 sequence reads: CASSRTGINQPQHF. Here the CDR3 DNA reads TGTGCCAGTAGTAGGACAGGGATCAATCAGCCCCAGCATTTT. This chain connects TRBV19 to TRBJ1-5, with 8 bases fitting TRBD1. This CDR3 is built from 14 residues. Germline V gene sequence: CDR1 LNHDA, CDR2 SQIVND (reference sequence). V dropped 4 bases and J dropped 3; count of bases not matched to a gene: 2.

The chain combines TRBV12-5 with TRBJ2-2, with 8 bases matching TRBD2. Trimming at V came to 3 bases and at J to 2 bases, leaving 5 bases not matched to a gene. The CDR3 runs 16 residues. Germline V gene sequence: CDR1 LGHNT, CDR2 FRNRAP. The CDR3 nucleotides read TGTGCTAGTGGTTTTGAACTAGCGGAAAACACCGGGGAGCTGTTTTTT. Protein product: CASGFELAENTGELFF.

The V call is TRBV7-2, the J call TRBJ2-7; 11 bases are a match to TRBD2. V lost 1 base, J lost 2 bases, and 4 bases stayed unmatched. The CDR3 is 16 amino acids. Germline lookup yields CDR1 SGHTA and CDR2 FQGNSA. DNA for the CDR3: TGTGCCAGCAGCTTAGAGGGGACTAGCGGTACCTACGAGCAGTACTTC. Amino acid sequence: CASSLEGTSGTYEQYF.

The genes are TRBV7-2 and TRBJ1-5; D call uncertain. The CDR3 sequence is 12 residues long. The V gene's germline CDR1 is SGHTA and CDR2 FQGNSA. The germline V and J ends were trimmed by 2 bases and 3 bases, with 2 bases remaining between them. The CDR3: CASSLPNQPQHF. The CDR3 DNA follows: TGTGCCAGCAGCTTACCCAATCAGCCCCAGCATTTT.

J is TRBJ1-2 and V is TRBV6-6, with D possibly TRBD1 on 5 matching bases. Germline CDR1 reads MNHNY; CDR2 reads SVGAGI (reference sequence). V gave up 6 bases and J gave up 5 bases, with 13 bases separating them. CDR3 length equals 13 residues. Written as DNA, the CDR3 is TGTGCCAGCAGCGGGGAGGGACGTTATGGCTACACCTTC. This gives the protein CASSGEGRYGYTF.

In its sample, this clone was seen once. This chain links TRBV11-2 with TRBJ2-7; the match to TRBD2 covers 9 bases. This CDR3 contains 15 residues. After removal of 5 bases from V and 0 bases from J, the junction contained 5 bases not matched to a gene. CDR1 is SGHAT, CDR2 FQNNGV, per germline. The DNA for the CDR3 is TGTGCCAGCAGCAGACTAGCGGAGAGCTCCTACGAGCAGTACTTC. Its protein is CASSRLAESSYEQYF.

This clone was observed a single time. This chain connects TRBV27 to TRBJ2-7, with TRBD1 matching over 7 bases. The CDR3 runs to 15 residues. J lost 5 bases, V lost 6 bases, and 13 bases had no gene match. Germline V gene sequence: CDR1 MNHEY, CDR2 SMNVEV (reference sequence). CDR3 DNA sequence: TGTGCCAGCAGCCGACCCGGGACAGCAAAGAACGAGCAGTACTTC. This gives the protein CASSRPGTAKNEQYF.

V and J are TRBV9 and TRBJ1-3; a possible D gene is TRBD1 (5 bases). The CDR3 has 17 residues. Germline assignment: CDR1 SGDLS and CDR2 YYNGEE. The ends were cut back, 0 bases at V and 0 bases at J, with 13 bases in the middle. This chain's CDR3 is CASSVAGRIGSGNTIYF. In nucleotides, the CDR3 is TGTGCCAGCAGCGTAGCGGGACGGATTGGCTCTGGAAACACCATATATTTT.

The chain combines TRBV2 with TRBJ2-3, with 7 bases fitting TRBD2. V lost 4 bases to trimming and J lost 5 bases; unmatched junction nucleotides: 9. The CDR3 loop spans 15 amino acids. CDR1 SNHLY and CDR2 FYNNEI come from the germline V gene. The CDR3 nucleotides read TGTGCCAGCAGTGGGCTAGCGGCCCGGGGAGATACGCAGTATTTT. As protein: CASSGLAARGDTQYF.

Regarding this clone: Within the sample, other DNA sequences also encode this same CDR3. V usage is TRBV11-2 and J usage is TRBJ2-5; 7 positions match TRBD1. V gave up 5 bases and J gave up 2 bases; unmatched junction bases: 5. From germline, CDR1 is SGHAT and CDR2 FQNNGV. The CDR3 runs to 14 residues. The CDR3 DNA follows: TGTGCCAGCAGCCTAGGGACAGTTCAAGAGACCCAGTACTTC. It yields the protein CASSLGTVQETQYF.

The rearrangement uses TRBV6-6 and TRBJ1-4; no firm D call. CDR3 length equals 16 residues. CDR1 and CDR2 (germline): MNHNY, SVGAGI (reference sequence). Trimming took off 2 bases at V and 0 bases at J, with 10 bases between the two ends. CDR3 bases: TGTGCCAGCAGTTACCCGGTGGGCGCAACTAATGAAAAACTGTTTTTT. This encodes CASSYPVGATNEKLFF.

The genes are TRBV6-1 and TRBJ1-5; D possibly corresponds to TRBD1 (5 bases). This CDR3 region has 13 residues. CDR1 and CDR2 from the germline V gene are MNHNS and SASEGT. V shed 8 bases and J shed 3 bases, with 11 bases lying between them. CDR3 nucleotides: TGTGCCAGCCTAACAGGAAACAATCAGCCCCAGCATTTT. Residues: CASLTGNNQPQHF.

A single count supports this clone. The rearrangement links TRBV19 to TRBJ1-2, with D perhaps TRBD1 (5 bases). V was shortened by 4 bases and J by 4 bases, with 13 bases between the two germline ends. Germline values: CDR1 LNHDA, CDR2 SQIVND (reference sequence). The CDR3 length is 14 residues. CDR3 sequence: CASSTAGTGYGYTF. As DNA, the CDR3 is TGTGCCAGTAGTACCGCCGGGACGGGCTATGGCTACACCTTC.

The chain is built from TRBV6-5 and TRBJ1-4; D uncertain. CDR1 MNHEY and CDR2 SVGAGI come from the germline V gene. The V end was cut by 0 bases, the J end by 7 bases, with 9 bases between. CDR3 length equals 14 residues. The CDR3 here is CASSYSGRSEKLFF. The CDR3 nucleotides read TGTGCCAGCAGTTACTCTGGTCGGAGTGAAAAACTGTTTTTT.

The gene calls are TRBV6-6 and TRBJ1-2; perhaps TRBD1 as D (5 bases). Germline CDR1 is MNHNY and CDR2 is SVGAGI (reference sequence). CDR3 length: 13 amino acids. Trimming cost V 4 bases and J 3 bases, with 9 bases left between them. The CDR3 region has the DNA TGTGCCAGCAGTTTAGGACACGACTATGGCTACACCTTC. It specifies CASSLGHDYGYTF.